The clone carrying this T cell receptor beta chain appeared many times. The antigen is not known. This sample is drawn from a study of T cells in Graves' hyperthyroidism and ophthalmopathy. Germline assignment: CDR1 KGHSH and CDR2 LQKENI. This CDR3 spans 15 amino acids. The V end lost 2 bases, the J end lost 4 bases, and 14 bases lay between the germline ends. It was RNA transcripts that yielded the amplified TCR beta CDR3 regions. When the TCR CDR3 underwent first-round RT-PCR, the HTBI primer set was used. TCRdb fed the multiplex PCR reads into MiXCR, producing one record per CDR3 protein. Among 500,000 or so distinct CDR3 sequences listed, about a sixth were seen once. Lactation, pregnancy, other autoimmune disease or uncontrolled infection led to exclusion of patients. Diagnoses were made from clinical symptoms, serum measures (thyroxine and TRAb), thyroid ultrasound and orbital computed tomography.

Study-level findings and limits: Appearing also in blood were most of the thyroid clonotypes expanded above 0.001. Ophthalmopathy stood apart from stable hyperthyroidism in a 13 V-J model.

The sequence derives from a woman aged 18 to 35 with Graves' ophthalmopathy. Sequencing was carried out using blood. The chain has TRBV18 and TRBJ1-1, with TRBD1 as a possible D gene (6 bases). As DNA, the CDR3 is TGTGCCAGCTCACCAGGAAGGGGGGCGACCACTGAAGCTTTCTTT. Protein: CASSPGRGATTEAFF.